A single sample gave rise to the 4 T cell receptor beta chains below, sequenced in a study of shared clonotypes between healthy human individuals. Produced via immunoSEQ multiplex PCR; TCRdb's table is partial and in-frame only. The sample carries around 980,000 clones, 75% to 85% recorded once. Material for sequencing was memory CD4+ T cells from PBMCs. This sample's subset: CD45RA-negative fraction. Every receptor here comes from a man aged 18 to 30 in good health. Some clones in this sample may be carry-over from other donors' samples.

This chain joins TRBV5-1 and TRBJ2-5, with 7 bases matching TRBD1. This CDR3 is built from 15 residues. Germline CDR1 reads SGHRS; CDR2 reads YFSETQ. After removal of 3 bases from V and 3 bases from J, the junction contained 8 bases not matched to a gene. CDR3 nucleotide sequence: TGCGCCAGCAGCTCACTGCCCGGGACAGAAGAGACCCAGTACTTC. Residues: CASSSLPGTEETQYF.

This clone was observed once. The chain joins TRBV28 to TRBJ2-1; TRBD1 is a possible D gene (5 bases). Trimming shortened V by 3 bases and J by 7 bases, and 16 bases separated the two germline ends. The CDR3 has 15 amino acids. Germline V gives CDR1 MDHEN, CDR2 SYDVKM. CDR3 DNA sequence: TGTGCCAGCAGTTTTCGAAGGGGCTGGGATAATGAGCAGTTCTTC. It specifies CASSFRRGWDNEQFF.

The chain links TRBV5-4 to TRBJ2-7; 10 nucleotides match TRBD1. This CDR3 has 15 amino acids. Germline V gene sequence: CDR1 SGHNT, CDR2 YYREEE (reference sequence). Losses at the gene ends were 1 base for V and 3 bases for J; bases not matched to a gene: 4. CDR3 nucleotides: TGTGCCAGCAGCTTGTGGGGACAGGGGCTCTACGAGCAGTACTTC. Protein sequence: CASSLWGQGLYEQYF.

The chain recombines TRBV11-2 with TRBJ1-5, with 8 nucleotides matching TRBD1. CDR1 and CDR2 from the germline V gene are SGHAT and FQNNGV. The CDR3 contains 14 residues. After removal of 3 bases from V and 11 bases from J, the junction contained 9 bases not matched to a gene. The CDR3 loop is CASSLDRATRAQHF. As DNA, the CDR3 is TGTGCCAGCAGCTTGGACAGGGCAACCAGAGCCCAGCATTTT.